This T cell receptor (beta chain) was documented in a study of blood T cells in healthy people across ages. Trimming took off 4 bases at V and 9 bases at J, with 19 bases between the two ends. The germline gives CDR1 MNHEY, CDR2 SVGAGI. This CDR3 is built from 15 residues. Together with a sample-barcoded 5' primer, a J-beta primer mix was included in a second PCR lasting about 6 to 11 cycles. In TCRdb, the 5' RACE reads were re-called with MiXCR into one record per CDR3 protein. The sample consists of fewer than 700,000 distinct CDR3 sequences, under 55% of them appearing once. As for this clonotype: Its antigen is not identified.

Regarding the study as a whole: Donor CMV status was unknown, possibly confounding expanded clonotype changes.

This chain links TRBV6-5 with TRBJ2-1; unclear D gene. The source material was blood. The receptor was isolated from a man at least 80 years old in good health. CDR3 nucleotides: TGTGCCAGCAGTTTGTCCGGCACCAGTTCAATTGAGCAGTTCTTC. Its protein product is CASSLSGTSSIEQFF.